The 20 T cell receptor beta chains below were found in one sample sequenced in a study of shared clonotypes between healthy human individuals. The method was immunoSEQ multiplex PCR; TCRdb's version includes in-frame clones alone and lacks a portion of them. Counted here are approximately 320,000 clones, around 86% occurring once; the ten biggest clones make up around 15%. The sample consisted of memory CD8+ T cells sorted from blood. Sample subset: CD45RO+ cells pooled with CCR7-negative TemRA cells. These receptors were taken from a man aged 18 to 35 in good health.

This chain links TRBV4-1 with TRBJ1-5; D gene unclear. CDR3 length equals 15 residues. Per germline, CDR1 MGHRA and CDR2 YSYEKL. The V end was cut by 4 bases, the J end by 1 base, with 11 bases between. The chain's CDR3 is CASSPREVSNQPQHF. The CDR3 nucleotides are TGCGCCAGCAGCCCTCGGGAGGTAAGCAATCAGCCCCAGCATTTT.

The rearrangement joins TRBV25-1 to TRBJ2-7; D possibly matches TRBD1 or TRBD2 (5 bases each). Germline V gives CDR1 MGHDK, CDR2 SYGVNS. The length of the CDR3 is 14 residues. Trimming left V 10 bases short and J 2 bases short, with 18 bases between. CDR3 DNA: TGTGCCACCATTTTTGGGGGACCTCCCTACGAGCAGTACTTC. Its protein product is CATIFGGPPYEQYF.

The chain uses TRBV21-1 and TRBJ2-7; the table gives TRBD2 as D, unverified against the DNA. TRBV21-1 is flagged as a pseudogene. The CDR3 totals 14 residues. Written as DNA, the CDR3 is TGTGCCAGCAGCAAATCCGCCAGAGGCTACGAGCAGTACTTC. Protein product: CASSKSARGYEQYF.

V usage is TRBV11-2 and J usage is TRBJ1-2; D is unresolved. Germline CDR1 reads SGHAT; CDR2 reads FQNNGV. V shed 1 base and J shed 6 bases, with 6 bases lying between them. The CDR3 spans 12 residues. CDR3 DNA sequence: TGTGCCAGCAGCTTAGTTGGAGATGGCTACACCTTC. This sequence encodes CASSLVGDGYTF.

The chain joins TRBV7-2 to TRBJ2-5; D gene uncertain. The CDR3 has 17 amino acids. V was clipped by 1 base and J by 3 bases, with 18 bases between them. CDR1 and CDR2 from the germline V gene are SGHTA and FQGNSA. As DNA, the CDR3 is TGTGCCAGCAGCTTAGGCACGGCAGGCCGCTGGGAAGAGACCCAGTACTTC. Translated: CASSLGTAGRWEETQYF. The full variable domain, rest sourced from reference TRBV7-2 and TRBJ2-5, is GAGVSQSPSNKVTEKGKDVELRCDPISGHTALYWYRQSLGQGLEFLIYFQGNSAPDKSGLPSDRFSAERTGGSVSTLTIQRTQQEDSAVYLCASSLGTAGRWEETQYFGPGTRLLVL.

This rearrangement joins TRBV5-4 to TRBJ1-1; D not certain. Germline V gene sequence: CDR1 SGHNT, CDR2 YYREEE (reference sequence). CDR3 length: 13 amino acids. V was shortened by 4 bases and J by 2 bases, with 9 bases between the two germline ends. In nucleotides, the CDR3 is TGTGCCAGCAGCCCAACCGACAACACTGAAGCTTTCTTT. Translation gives CASSPTDNTEAFF.

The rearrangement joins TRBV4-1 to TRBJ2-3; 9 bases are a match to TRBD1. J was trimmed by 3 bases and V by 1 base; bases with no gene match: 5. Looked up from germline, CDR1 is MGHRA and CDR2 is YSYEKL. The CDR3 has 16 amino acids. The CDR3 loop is CASSQGPGQGTDTQYF. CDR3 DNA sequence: TGCGCCAGCAGCCAAGGGCCGGGACAGGGAACAGATACGCAGTATTTT.

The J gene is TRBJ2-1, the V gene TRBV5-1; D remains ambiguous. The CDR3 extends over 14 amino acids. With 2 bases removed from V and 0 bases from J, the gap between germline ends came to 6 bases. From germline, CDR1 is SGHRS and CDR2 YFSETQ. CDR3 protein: CASSLRSSYNEQFF. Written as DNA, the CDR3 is TGCGCCAGCAGCTTAAGGAGCTCCTACAATGAGCAGTTCTTC.

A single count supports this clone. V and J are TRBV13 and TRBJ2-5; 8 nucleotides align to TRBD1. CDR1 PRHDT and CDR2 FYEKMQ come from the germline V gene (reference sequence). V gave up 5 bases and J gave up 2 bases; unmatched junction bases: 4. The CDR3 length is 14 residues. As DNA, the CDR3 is TGTGCCAGCAGCCAACGGGACAGGCAAGAGACCCAGTACTTC. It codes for CASSQRDRQETQYF.

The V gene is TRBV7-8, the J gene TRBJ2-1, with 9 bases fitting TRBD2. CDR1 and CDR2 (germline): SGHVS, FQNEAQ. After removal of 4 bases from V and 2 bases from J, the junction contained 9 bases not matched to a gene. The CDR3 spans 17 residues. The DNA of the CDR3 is TGTGCCAGCAGCTCGGGGCTAGCGGGGTACCCCTACAATGAGCAGTTCTTC. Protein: CASSSGLAGYPYNEQFF.

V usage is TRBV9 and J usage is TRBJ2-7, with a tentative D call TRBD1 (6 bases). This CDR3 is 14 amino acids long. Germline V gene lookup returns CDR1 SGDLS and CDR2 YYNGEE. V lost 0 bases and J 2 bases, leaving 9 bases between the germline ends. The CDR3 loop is CASSVADSPYEQYF. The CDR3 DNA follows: TGTGCCAGCAGCGTAGCGGACAGCCCCTACGAGCAGTACTTC.

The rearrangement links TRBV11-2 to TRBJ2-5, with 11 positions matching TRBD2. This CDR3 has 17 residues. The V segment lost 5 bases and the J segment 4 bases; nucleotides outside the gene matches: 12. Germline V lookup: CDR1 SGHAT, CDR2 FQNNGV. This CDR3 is CASSPWSSGREVETQYF. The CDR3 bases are TGTGCCAGCAGCCCCTGGAGTAGCGGGAGGGAGGTAGAGACCCAGTACTTC. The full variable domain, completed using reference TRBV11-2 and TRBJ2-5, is EAGVAQSPRYKIIEKRQSVAFWCNPISGHATLYWYQQILGQGPKLLIQFQNNGVVDDSQLPKDRFSAERLKGVDSTLKIQPAKLEDSAVYLCASSPWSSGREVETQYFGPGTRLLVL.

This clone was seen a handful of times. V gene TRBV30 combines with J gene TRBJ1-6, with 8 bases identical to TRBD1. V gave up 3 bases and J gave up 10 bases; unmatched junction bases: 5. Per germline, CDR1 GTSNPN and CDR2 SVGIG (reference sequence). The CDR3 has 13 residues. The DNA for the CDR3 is TGTGCCTGGAGCCGAGGACAGGGCTCACCCCTCCACTTT. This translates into CAWSRGQGSPLHF.

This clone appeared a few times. In nucleotides, the CDR3 is TGTGCCAGCAGGGACCCAGGGTACTTCGAGACCCAGTACTTC. Translation: CASRDPGYFETQYF. The chain recombines TRBV27 with TRBJ2-5, with D tentatively TRBD1 (5 bases). Germline V gene data show CDR1 as MNHEY and CDR2 as SMNVEV (reference sequence). CDR3 length: 14 amino acids. Trimming took 6 bases from V and 5 from J, leaving 16 bases between them.

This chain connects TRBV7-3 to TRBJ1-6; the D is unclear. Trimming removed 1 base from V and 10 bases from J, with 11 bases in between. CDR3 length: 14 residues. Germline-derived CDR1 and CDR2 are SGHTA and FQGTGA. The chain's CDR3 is CASSLIRGRSPLHF. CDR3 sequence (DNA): TGTGCCAGCAGCTTAATTCGGGGTCGGTCACCCCTCCACTTT.

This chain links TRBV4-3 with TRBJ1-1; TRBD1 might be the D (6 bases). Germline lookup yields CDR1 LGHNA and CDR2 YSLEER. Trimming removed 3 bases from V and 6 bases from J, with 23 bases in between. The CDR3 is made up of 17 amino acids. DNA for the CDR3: TGCGCCAGCAGCCAGGGACAAGGTAAAAGATTGACTTCTGAAGCTTTCTTT. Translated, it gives CASSQGQGKRLTSEAFF.

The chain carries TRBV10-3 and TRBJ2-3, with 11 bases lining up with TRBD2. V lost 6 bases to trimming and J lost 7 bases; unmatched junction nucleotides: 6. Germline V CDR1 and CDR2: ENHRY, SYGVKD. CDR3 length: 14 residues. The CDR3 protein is CAIRGSSGGNTQYF. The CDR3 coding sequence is TGTGCCATCAGAGGGTCTAGCGGGGGGAATACGCAGTATTTT.

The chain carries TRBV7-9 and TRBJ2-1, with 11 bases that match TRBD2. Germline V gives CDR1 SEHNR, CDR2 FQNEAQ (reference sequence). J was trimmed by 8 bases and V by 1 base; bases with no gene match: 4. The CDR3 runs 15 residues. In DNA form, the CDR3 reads TGTGCCAGCAGCTTAGTACTAGCGGGGGTTTATGAGCAGTTCTTC. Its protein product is CASSLVLAGVYEQFF.

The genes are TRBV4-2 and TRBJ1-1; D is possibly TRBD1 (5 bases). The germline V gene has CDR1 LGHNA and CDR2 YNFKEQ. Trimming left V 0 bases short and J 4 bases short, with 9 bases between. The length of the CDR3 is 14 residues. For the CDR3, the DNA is TGTGCCAGCAGCCAAGAGGACACCTTCACTGAAGCTTTCTTT. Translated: CASSQEDTFTEAFF.

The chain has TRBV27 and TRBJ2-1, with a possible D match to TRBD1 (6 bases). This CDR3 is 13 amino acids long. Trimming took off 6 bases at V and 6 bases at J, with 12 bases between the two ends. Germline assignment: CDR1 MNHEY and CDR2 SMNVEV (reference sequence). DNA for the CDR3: TGTGCCAGCAGCGCGGACAGCTTCAATGAGCAGTTCTTC. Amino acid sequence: CASSADSFNEQFF.